Listed below are T cell receptor beta chains from one sample, sequenced in a study of cytomegalovirus exposure and HLA in healthy donors. Sequenced by immunoSEQ multiplex PCR; TCRdb stores in-frame clones only, minus some. Here the sample spans around 240,000 clones, 90% being singletons. Input material: PBMCs. These receptors came from a woman younger than 35 in good health and CMV-seronegative. Each CDR3 is given with its conserved first and last residue. A D gene is named only where the DNA matches it firmly. Rows may omit the clone size; those that give it use once, few, many or a size class.

j_call v_call d_call clone_size cdr3_aa cdr3_nt
TRBJ1-2 TRBV28 TRBD1 . CASSFVGTVSGYTF TGTGCCAGCAGTTTCGTCGGGACAGTCAGTGGCTACACCTTC
TRBJ2-3 TRBV7-3 . . CASTHFSLSTDTQYF TGTGCCAGCACCCACTTTTCCCTCAGCACAGATACGCAGTATTTT
TRBJ1-6 TRBV4-1 TRBD1 . CASSQTDRGSYNSPLHF TGCGCCAGCAGCCAAACGGACAGGGGGTCCTATAATTCACCCCTCCACTTT
TRBJ1-1 TRBV19 TRBD1 . CASSDRDGNTEAFF TGTGCCAGTAGTGACAGGGACGGGAACACTGAAGCTTTCTTT
TRBJ1-1 TRBV18 . . CASSPPPGVGEAFF TGTGCCAGCTCACCACCTCCAGGGGTAGGGGAAGCTTTCTTT
TRBJ2-3 TRBV10-3 TRBD2 once CAISDGTSGGGTDTQYF TGTGCCATCAGTGATGGGACTAGCGGGGGTGGCACAGATACGCAGTATTTT
TRBJ1-6 TRBV30 TRBD1 . CAWSPKTTGWDSPLHF TGTGCCTGGAGTCCAAAAACGACAGGGTGGGATTCACCCCTCCACTTT
TRBJ2-1 TRBV6-1 . . CASSDRTAYNEQFF TGTGCCAGCAGTGATCGGACAGCTTACAATGAGCAGTTCTTC
TRBJ2-7 TRBV5-1 . . CASSLGSSGELYEQYF TGCGCCAGCAGCTTGGGGTCGTCGGGGGAGCTCTACGAGCAGTACTTC
TRBJ1-4 TRBV5-6 . . CASRLEGATNEKLFF TGTGCCAGCAGATTGGAAGGGGCAACTAATGAAAAACTGTTTTTT
TRBJ2-7 TRBV19 . . CASNPSQGYEQYF TGTGCCAGTAACCCATCACAGGGCTACGAGCAGTACTTC
TRBJ1-1 TRBV6-5 . . CASSYSASGIGEAFF TGTGCCAGCAGTTACTCGGCGTCAGGGATCGGCGAGGCTTTCTTT
TRBJ1-1 TRBV28 . once CASNGAFEAFF TGTGCCAGCAATGGGGCCTTCGAAGCTTTCTTT
TRBJ2-1 TRBV4-1 TRBD2 . CASSPLAGGYLEQFF TGCGCCAGCAGCCCCCTAGCGGGGGGTTATCTGGAGCAGTTCTTC
TRBJ1-3 TRBV7-9 TRBD1 few CAHGDSSGNTIYF TGTGCCCATGGGGACAGCTCTGGAAACACCATATATTTT
TRBJ2-2 TRBV5-6 . . CASSSPQRSTGELFF TGTGCCAGCAGCTCCCCCCAGAGGAGCACCGGGGAGCTGTTTTTT
TRBJ1-1 TRBV5-6 TRBD1 . CASSRGQGWRAFF TGTGCCAGCAGCAGGGGACAGGGCTGGCGAGCTTTCTTT
TRBJ1-4 TRBV5-1 TRBD1 . CASSIGTVRDEKLFF TGCGCCAGCAGCATCGGGACAGTAAGGGACGAGAAACTGTTTTTT
TRBJ2-1 TRBV28 . . CASSLLRTGGNEQFF TGTGCCAGCAGCCTTCTCAGGACCGGGGGAAATGAGCAGTTCTTC
TRBJ2-2 TRBV9 . . CASSVGGTFTGELFF TGTGCCAGCAGCGTAGGAGGCACATTCACCGGGGAGCTGTTTTTT
TRBJ2-7 TRBV5-4 . . CASSTDRWSSYEQYF TGTGCCAGCAGCACCGACAGGTGGAGCTCCTACGAGCAGTACTTC
TRBJ2-4 TRBV6-5 . . CASSYTTGNIQYF TGTGCCAGCAGTTACACCACAGGGAACATTCAGTACTTC
TRBJ2-1 TRBV5-1 . . CASSLEVAGGEQFF TGCGCCAGCAGCTTGGAAGTAGCCGGCGGTGAGCAGTTCTTC
TRBJ2-5 TRBV2 . . CASSPDAEETQYF TGTGCCAGCAGTCCCGACGCGGAAGAGACCCAGTACTTC
TRBJ1-1 TRBV19 TRBD1 . CAAMPQGATEAFF TGTGCGGCCATGCCCCAGGGGGCAACTGAAGCTTTCTTT
TRBJ2-3 TRBV27 TRBD2 . CASSLAGGSAITDTQYF TGTGCCAGCAGTTTAGCGGGGGGGTCGGCCATCACAGATACGCAGTATTTT
TRBJ2-7 TRBV1 . . CTSSQERAGGPYEQYF TGCACCAGCAGCCAAGAGAGAGCGGGGGGGCCCTACGAGCAGTACTTC
TRBJ1-1 TRBV6-5 TRBD1 . CASRQTQGAVTEAFF TGTGCCAGCAGACAAACCCAGGGGGCGGTAACTGAAGCTTTCTTT
TRBJ2-5 TRBV27 TRBD2 . CASSLETSGRLETQYF TGTGCCAGCAGTTTAGAGACTAGCGGGAGATTAGAGACCCAGTACTTC
TRBJ1-1 TRBV19 . . CARISLPGLRNTEAFF TGTGCCAGGATCAGTCTGCCAGGCCTCCGTAACACTGAAGCTTTCTTT
TRBJ2-2 TRBV5-1 . . CASSLGANTGELFF TGCGCCAGCAGCTTGGGAGCGAACACCGGGGAGCTGTTTTTT
TRBJ2-5 TRBV2 TRBD2 . CASSRLAGGGETQYF TGTGCCAGCAGTCGACTAGCGGGGGGAGGAGAGACCCAGTACTTC
TRBJ1-5 TRBV6-4 . . CAPTVRIDQPQHF TGTGCCCCCACCGTGAGGATTGATCAGCCCCAGCATTTT
TRBJ2-5 TRBV4-3 . few CASSQGAPLEETQYF TGCGCCAGCAGCCAAGGGGCCCCGCTGGAAGAGACCCAGTACTTC
TRBJ1-5 TRBV18 . once CASSPSTGDQPQHF TGTGCCAGCTCACCCTCGACAGGCGATCAGCCCCAGCATTTT
TRBJ2-2 TRBV6-1 TRBD1 . CASSGQGVISTGELFF TGTGCCAGCAGTGGACAGGGGGTAATAAGTACCGGGGAGCTGTTTTTT
TRBJ1-5 TRBV28 TRBD1 . CASSSDRVGNQPQHF TGTGCCAGCAGCTCGGACAGGGTCGGGAATCAGCCCCAGCATTTT
TRBJ2-7 TRBV5-5 . once CASSLSSFGDYEQYF TGTGCCAGCAGCTTGAGTTCTTTCGGGGATTACGAGCAGTACTTC
TRBJ1-1 TRBV18 . . CASSPISGIRNTEAFF TGTGCCAGCTCACCTATCTCAGGGATAAGGAACACTGAAGCTTTCTTT
TRBJ2-2 TRBV27 TRBD2 . CASSFRVAGGRNTGELFF TGTGCCAGCAGTTTTAGGGTAGCGGGGGGCCGAAACACCGGGGAGCTGTTTTTT
TRBJ1-2 TRBV11-2 . . CASTPVGPGNGYTF TGTGCCAGCACGCCGGTGGGGCCAGGGAATGGCTACACCTTC
TRBJ1-3 TRBV18 . . CASSPVQGQGNTIYF TGTGCCAGCTCACCGGTGCAGGGGCAGGGAAACACCATATATTTT
TRBJ2-7 TRBV2 . . CASSEARQGHEQYF TGTGCCAGCAGTGAAGCGAGGCAGGGCCACGAGCAGTACTTC
TRBJ1-5 TRBV28 . . CASSLVFQKTRSNQPQHF TGTGCCAGCAGTTTGGTGTTCCAGAAGACACGTAGCAATCAGCCCCAGCATTTT
TRBJ1-6 TRBV4-3 . . CASSPTGRDSPLHF TGCGCCAGCAGTCCCACAGGGAGGGATTCACCCCTCCACTTT
TRBJ2-5 TRBV5-6 TRBD2 . CASSFLSGGQETQYF TGTGCCAGCAGCTTTTTGTCCGGGGGGCAAGAGACCCAGTACTTC
TRBJ2-1 TRBV27 . . CASTYFQTGLKGNNEQFF TGTGCCAGCACCTATTTTCAGACAGGCCTTAAAGGGAACAATGAGCAGTTCTTC
TRBJ2-5 TRBV4-2 . . CASSQDWPSVETQYF TGTGCCAGCAGCCAAGACTGGCCTAGTGTGGAGACCCAGTACTTC
TRBJ2-1 TRBV7-2 . . CASSLGPHEDEQFF TGTGCCAGCAGCTTAGGCCCACATGAGGATGAGCAGTTCTTC
TRBJ2-7 TRBV6-5 TRBD1 . CASSSGGQVYEQYF TGTGCCAGCAGTTCAGGGGGACAGGTCTACGAGCAGTACTTC
TRBJ1-2 TRBV2 . . CAGRSRVGYGYTF TGTGCCGGCAGGAGCAGGGTTGGCTATGGCTACACCTTC
TRBJ1-2 TRBV5-1 . . CASSLEPGGSAYGYTF TGCGCCAGCAGCTTAGAACCGGGAGGGTCCGCCTATGGCTACACCTTC